Shown below are 20 T cell receptor beta chains from a single sample sequenced in a study of cytomegalovirus exposure and HLA in healthy donors. Primers for the PCR totalled 60 Vbeta and 13 Jbeta. Method: immunoSEQ multiplex PCR; TCRdb's copy keeps in-frame clones and lacks some. This repertoire shows 180,000 or so clones, more than 60% found once; its top ten account for about 1.5%. Sequenced material: PBMCs. The receptors shown here come from a man between 18 and 29 years old in good health and CMV-seronegative.

This clone came up a few times. The V gene is TRBV29-1, the J gene TRBJ1-1, with a weak D call TRBD1 (6 bases). The CDR3 covers 13 residues. V dropped 6 bases and J dropped 7 bases, with 18 bases sitting between them. Germline CDR1 and CDR2: SQVTM and ANQGSEA. This CDR3 reads CSVERPGAHEAFF. The CDR3 coding sequence is TGCAGCGTGGAAAGGCCAGGGGCCCATGAAGCTTTCTTT.

The chain couples TRBV6-5 to TRBJ2-3; 10 bases agree with TRBD2. Germline CDR1 reads MNHEY; CDR2 reads SVGAGI. The CDR3 loop spans 15 amino acids. V shed 5 bases and J 3 bases; nucleotides not matched to a gene: 5. CDR3 coding DNA: TGTGCCAGCAGTCGAGCGGGAGGGGCAACAGATACGCAGTATTTT. Its protein product is CASSRAGGATDTQYF.

This clone has a single count. This rearrangement joins TRBV30 to TRBJ1-2, with D possibly TRBD1 on 6 matching bases. The CDR3 has 13 amino acids. Looked up from germline, CDR1 is GTSNPN and CDR2 is SVGIG (reference sequence). Trimming stripped 7 bases from V and 6 bases from J, with 18 bases between. CDR3 sequence (DNA): TGTGCCTTGAGAGGACAGTTGGGCAATGGCTACACCTTC. Its protein is CALRGQLGNGYTF.

In its sample, this clone was seen a few times. This sequence joins TRBV5-1 and TRBJ2-5, with a possible D match to TRBD2 (6 bases). This CDR3 contains 16 residues. V lost 4 bases and J 3 bases, leaving 19 bases between the germline ends. Germline assignment: CDR1 SGHRS and CDR2 YFSETQ. The CDR3 reads CASSLGSASGEETQYF. Here the CDR3 DNA reads TGCGCCAGCAGCCTAGGCTCTGCCTCGGGGGAAGAGACCCAGTACTTC.

With regard to this clone: The sample carries other DNA sequences with the same CDR3. The CDR3 here is CASSRTGFNYGYTF. The DNA of the CDR3 is TGTGCCAGCAGCCGGACAGGGTTTAACTATGGCTACACCTTC. This chain connects TRBV6-5 to TRBJ1-2; TRBD1 agrees at 8 bases. The CDR3 spans 14 residues. The germline gives CDR1 MNHEY, CDR2 SVGAGI. The trim removed 6 bases at V and 1 base at J, leaving 4 bases unmatched.

The CDR3, as DNA: TGTGCCAGCAGCTTAGGACTATTACGGGACAATCAGCCCCAGCATTTT. Amino acid sequence: CASSLGLLRDNQPQHF. The chain couples TRBV7-2 to TRBJ1-5, with D hard to call. The germline V and J ends were trimmed by 1 base and 3 bases, with 13 bases remaining between them. In germline, CDR1 is SGHTA, CDR2 FQGNSA. The CDR3 has 16 residues.

The gene calls are TRBV25-1 and TRBJ1-3, with TRBD1 matching over 11 bases. This CDR3 is 15 amino acids long. The germline V gene has CDR1 MGHDK and CDR2 SYGVNS. V was pared by 5 bases and J by 3 bases, with 3 bases of the junction left unmatched. The CDR3: CASSPDRGHGNTIYF. The CDR3 nucleotides read TGTGCCAGCAGTCCGGACAGGGGGCATGGAAACACCATATATTTT.

The chain is built from TRBV10-3 and TRBJ1-1; TRBD1 is a possible D gene (6 bases). CDR3 size: 13 residues. Trimming removed 6 bases from V and 5 bases from J, with 13 bases in between. Germline V CDR1 and CDR2: ENHRY, SYGVKD. The CDR3 nucleotides are TGTGCCATCAGCCGTCGACAGGAGACTGAAGCTTTCTTT. Its translation: CAISRRQETEAFF.

The chain is built from TRBV4-3 and TRBJ1-2; TRBD1 aligns across 7 bases. Germline V gives CDR1 LGHNA, CDR2 YSLEER. This CDR3 is 14 amino acids long. V dropped 4 bases and J dropped 3; count of bases not matched to a gene: 5. The CDR3 is CASSRGQDYYGYTF. As DNA, the CDR3 is TGCGCCAGCAGCCGTGGACAGGACTACTATGGCTACACCTTC.

The chain has TRBV27 and TRBJ2-5; 7 nucleotides align to TRBD2. In germline, CDR1 is MNHEY, CDR2 SMNVEV (reference sequence). V shed 8 bases, J shed 5 bases, and the junction held 5 bases outside the gene matches. The CDR3 covers 12 residues. The CDR3 coding sequence is TGTGCCAGCGGGGGGGTGCGGGAGACCCAGTACTTC. Its translation: CASGGVRETQYF.

This chain links TRBV19 with TRBJ2-6; TRBD2 matches at 7 bases. The CDR3 runs to 17 residues. The germline V gene has CDR1 LNHDA and CDR2 SQIVND (reference sequence). Trimming cost V 5 bases and J 4 bases; bases outside gene matches: 11. This CDR3 is CASSAHPGRGGANVLTF. CDR3 bases: TGTGCCAGTAGTGCCCACCCAGGGAGGGGCGGGGCCAACGTCCTGACTTTC.

The chain links TRBV10-3 to TRBJ2-3, with 8 bases matching TRBD2. V shed 2 bases, J shed 8 bases, and the junction held 6 bases outside the gene matches. Germline CDR1 and CDR2: ENHRY and SYGVKD. The CDR3 has 14 amino acids. Here the CDR3 reads CAISEEAGGSTQYF. The DNA for the CDR3 is TGTGCCATCAGTGAGGAGGCGGGGGGATCTACGCAGTATTTT.

CDR3: CASSIDDTGRRGYTF. DNA for the CDR3: TGTGCCAGTAGTATAGATGATACAGGACGTCGGGGCTACACCTTC. This sequence joins TRBV19 and TRBJ1-2; the D gene is possibly TRBD1 (5 bases). The V gene's germline CDR1 is LNHDA and CDR2 SQIVND (reference sequence). CDR3 length: 15 residues. V lost 0 bases and J lost 8, with 16 bases in between. The full variable domain, its missing parts supplied by reference TRBV19 and TRBJ1-2, is DGGITQSPKYLFRKEGQNVTLSCEQNLNHDAMYWYRQDPGQGLRLIYYSQIVNDFQKGDIAEGYSVSREKKESFPLTVTSAQKNPTAFYLCASSIDDTGRRGYTFGSGTRLTVV.

CDR3 nucleotide sequence: TGCACCAGCAGACACTACCGGGACACCCTCTCGAACAACAATGAGCAGTTCTTC. It yields the protein CTSRHYRDTLSNNNEQFF. The chain links TRBV1 to TRBJ2-1; TRBD1 is the table's D call, not checked against the DNA. TRBV1 is assigned pseudogene status. The length of the CDR3 is 18 residues.

V is TRBV25-1 and J is TRBJ2-3, with 10 bases matching TRBD2. The CDR3 runs 16 residues. V dropped 4 bases and J dropped 0; count of bases not matched to a gene: 4. CDR1 and CDR2 from the germline V gene are MGHDK and SYGVNS. The CDR3 is CASSALAGGSTDTQYF. The CDR3 DNA reads TGTGCCAGCAGTGCCTTAGCGGGAGGCAGCACAGATACGCAGTATTTT.

This clone was observed a handful of times. V and J are TRBV6-5 and TRBJ1-1, with TRBD1 as a possible D gene (5 bases). The CDR3 length is 15 residues. Trimming stripped 4 bases from V and 1 base from J, with 13 bases between. The germline V gene has CDR1 MNHEY and CDR2 SVGAGI. CDR3 DNA: TGTGCCAGCAGTTCTTCCCGGGGGAGGAACACTGAAGCTTTCTTT. Protein sequence: CASSSSRGRNTEAFF.

The chain is built from TRBV9 and TRBJ1-1, with unresolved D. The CDR3 extends over 15 amino acids. Germline V gene sequence: CDR1 SGDLS, CDR2 YYNGEE. Trimming shortened V by 0 bases and J by 6 bases, and 15 bases separated the two germline ends. CDR3 coding DNA: TGTGCCAGCAGCGTAGACCCCCCCGGAGGAGCTGAAGCTTTCTTT. Its protein product is CASSVDPPGGAEAFF.

CDR3 amino acids: CASSPRSGYEQYF. In DNA, the CDR3 is TGTGCCAGCTCACCGAGAAGCGGGTACGAGCAGTACTTC. The chain is built from TRBV18 and TRBJ2-7; a possible D gene is TRBD2 (6 bases). Germline loops: CDR1 KGHSH, CDR2 LQKENI. This CDR3 has 13 amino acids. Deletions cut 3 bases from V and 4 bases from J, with 10 bases between.

This sequence joins TRBV2 and TRBJ2-5, with a tentative D call TRBD1 (6 bases). This CDR3 region has 12 residues. Germline assignment: CDR1 SNHLY and CDR2 FYNNEI. Trimming removed 6 bases from V and 4 bases from J, with 9 bases in between. In DNA form, the CDR3 reads TGTGCCAGCAGAGCCAGGGGAGAGACCCAGTACTTC. Its translation is CASRARGETQYF.

The rearrangement links TRBV15 to TRBJ2-7, with a weak D call TRBD2 (7 bases). Trimming pared 1 base from V and 7 bases from J, leaving 14 bases between. Per the germline V gene, CDR1 is LNHNV and CDR2 is YYDKDF (reference sequence). The CDR3 covers 14 residues. The CDR3 protein is CATSRGGRGREQYF. The CDR3 region has the DNA TGTGCCACCAGCAGAGGGGGGAGGGGGAGAGAGCAGTACTTC.